This T cell receptor (beta chain) was captured by sequencing in a study of CD8 T cells in ankylosing spondylitis. Quantitative 5'-RACE with molecular barcodes produced the TCR beta libraries. MiXCR, applied by TCRdb to the 5' RACE reads, yields one record per CDR3 protein. The table lists roughly 130,000 distinct CDR3 sequences, approximately 13% of them singletons. Germline V gene sequence: CDR1 SGHKS, CDR2 YYEKEE (reference sequence). The germline V and J ends were trimmed by 1 base and 6 bases, with 4 bases remaining between them. CDR3 length: 12 amino acids. This clonotype was seen repeatedly, ten times or more. Antigen specificity is unknown. Findings of the study overall: Within matched ankylosing spondylitis synovial fluid, disease-linked clones were reportedly significantly enriched. Seemingly characteristic of ankylosing spondylitis blood was a TCR beta motif consisting of about 8 highly homologous variants. Previous work reported some of these motif variants in the synovial fluid and blood of reactive arthritis.

This sequence originates from a female donor with ankylosing spondylitis or in good health (not recorded which). The chain joins TRBV5-5 to TRBJ2-2; D is undetermined. Sequencing was performed on blood, either unsorted or a sorted T cell fraction (not recorded which). As DNA, the CDR3 is TGTGCCAGCAGCTTGTGGGCCGGGGAGCTGTTTTTT. Translating gives CASSLWAGELFF.